The clone carrying this TCR beta chain was recorded many times. Its cognate antigen is unknown. The sample is drawn from a study of T cells in Graves' hyperthyroidism and ophthalmopathy. The CDR3 has 13 amino acids. Trimming cost V 9 bases and J 1 base; bases outside gene matches: 5. Germline assignment: CDR1 LNHDA and CDR2 SQIVND (reference sequence). Broader study findings: Researchers found most expanded thyroid clonotypes above 0.001 in blood as well.

Amplification of TCR beta CDR3 regions used RNA as the template. The HTBI primer set was used in a first-round RT-PCR of the TCR CDR3. TCRdb called the multiplex PCR reads again in MiXCR, with one record for every CDR3 protein. The profile shows 600,000 to 700,000 distinct CDR3 sequences, 40% to 55% of them singletons. Diagnosing involved the use of clinical symptoms, serum thyroxine and TRAb, thyroid ultrasound and orbital computed tomography. The TCR sequence derives from an adult man with Graves' disease, either hyperthyroidism or ophthalmopathy (not recorded which). This rearrangement joins TRBV19 to TRBJ1-1, with 7 bases aligning to TRBD1. Material for sequencing was peripheral blood or thyroid tissue (not recorded which). CDR3 DNA: TGTGCCAGCAGACGACAGGGGAACACTGAAGCTTTCTTT. Its translation: CASRRQGNTEAFF.